These 19 T cell receptor beta chains were sequenced from one sample in a study of T cells in localized non-small cell lung cancer. Generated by immunoSEQ multiplex PCR, the TCRdb table keeps only in-frame clones and is missing some. The table lists about 70,000 clones, around 85% of them singletons. Source: peripheral blood, taken before any cancer treatment. The source is a male donor aged 60 or over with stage III squamous cell lung carcinoma.

This chain joins TRBV6-5 and TRBJ2-7, with 9 bases lining up with TRBD1. Germline loops: CDR1 MNHEY, CDR2 SVGAGI. The CDR3 spans 15 residues. V shed 5 bases, J shed 0 bases, and the junction held 5 bases outside the gene matches. The CDR3 region is CASSRPGQGSYEQYF. CDR3 sequence (DNA): TGTGCCAGCAGTAGGCCGGGACAGGGCTCCTACGAGCAGTACTTC.

The chain couples TRBV7-9 to TRBJ2-1, with 7 nucleotides matching TRBD2. CDR1 and CDR2 (germline): SEHNR, FQNEAQ (reference sequence). With V trimmed by 5 bases and J by 3 bases, 7 bases remained unmatched. CDR3 length: 15 residues. Written as DNA, the CDR3 is TGTGCCAGCAGCCGAGACTCGGGAGGCTACAATGAGCAGTTCTTC. Protein: CASSRDSGGYNEQFF.

In its sample, this clone was seen once. The V gene is TRBV7-2, the J gene TRBJ1-2; D call uncertain. Trimming took 5 bases from V and 8 from J, leaving 18 bases between them. The CDR3 is made up of 14 amino acids. Per germline, CDR1 SGHTA and CDR2 FQGNSA. The CDR3 DNA is TGTGCCAGCAGCCTACATCTCGGGGTAGAGGGCTACACCTTC. Translated: CASSLHLGVEGYTF.

The CDR3 reads CASSLIGGQGYGYTF. CDR3 bases: TGTGCCAGCAGCTTAATAGGGGGACAGGGTTATGGCTACACCTTC. The chain carries TRBV7-8 and TRBJ1-2; TRBD1 matches at 9 bases. With V trimmed by 2 bases and J by 5 bases, 6 bases remained unmatched. Looked up from germline, CDR1 is SGHVS and CDR2 is FQNEAQ. The CDR3 length is 15 residues.

V gene TRBV5-6 combines with J gene TRBJ1-1; no definite D call. This CDR3 is 15 amino acids long. Germline CDR1 reads SGHDT; CDR2 reads YYEEEE. Trimming removed 0 bases at V and 3 bases at J, with 12 bases between. CDR3: CASSLGVTSYTEAFF. The CDR3 DNA sequence: TGTGCCAGCAGCTTGGGGGTCACCTCGTACACTGAAGCTTTCTTT.

In this sample, this clone turned up once. J is TRBJ1-4 and V is TRBV11-2; 9 bases line up with TRBD1. Looked up from germline, CDR1 is SGHAT and CDR2 is FQNNGV. The CDR3 has 15 residues. With V trimmed by 1 base and J by 8 bases, 5 bases remained unmatched. CDR3: CASSLAGQGHEKLFF. The CDR3 bases are TGTGCCAGCAGCTTAGCGGGACAGGGTCACGAAAAACTGTTTTTT.

The V and J genes are TRBV4-2 and TRBJ1-2; the D is unclear. The CDR3 has 13 residues. V was trimmed by 4 bases and J by 4 bases, leaving 10 bases between them. Germline values: CDR1 LGHNA, CDR2 YNFKEQ. The CDR3 sequence: CASSLDGPYGYTF. DNA for the CDR3: TGTGCCAGCAGCCTAGACGGGCCCTATGGCTACACCTTC.

This clone has just a few counts. The chain recombines TRBV6-1 with TRBJ2-7; D gene ambiguous. Germline CDR1 reads MNHNS; CDR2 reads SASEGT. The CDR3 loop spans 14 amino acids. V lost 1 base and J lost 7, with 14 bases in between. CDR3 amino acids: CASSEGASQGEQYV. CDR3 DNA sequence: TGTGCCAGCAGTGAAGGGGCAAGCCAAGGGGAGCAGTACGTC.

This clone was counted a single time. V usage is TRBV9 and J usage is TRBJ1-6, with 11 bases aligning to TRBD1. This CDR3 contains 13 residues. V lost 9 bases to trimming and J lost 6 bases; unmatched junction nucleotides: 2. Looked up from germline, CDR1 is SGDLS and CDR2 is YYNGEE. Written as DNA, the CDR3 is TGTGCCACTGGACAGGGGGCTAATTCACCCCTCCACTTT. It specifies CATGQGANSPLHF.

The table lists this clone with a count of one. The V call is TRBV30, the J call TRBJ2-5; either TRBD1 or TRBD2 may supply D (6 bases each). This CDR3 spans 15 amino acids. V was shortened by 2 bases and J by 4 bases, with 17 bases between the two germline ends. The germline gives CDR1 GTSNPN, CDR2 SVGIG (reference sequence). CDR3: CAWSPSGAKGETQYF. Here the CDR3 DNA reads TGTGCCTGGAGTCCCTCGGGGGCCAAGGGAGAGACCCAGTACTTC.

The sample holds a few counts of this clone. At the DNA level, this CDR3 is encoded by other sequences in the same sample as well. The CDR3 sequence: CASSLGTANTEAFF. CDR3 sequence (DNA): TGTGCCAGCAGCTTGGGGACAGCGAACACTGAAGCTTTCTTT. The V and J genes are TRBV7-9 and TRBJ1-1; 7 bases are shared with TRBD1. From germline, CDR1 is SEHNR and CDR2 FQNEAQ (reference sequence). The V and J ends lost 3 bases and 1 base, in that order; junction bases with no gene match: 2. This CDR3 contains 14 residues. Full variable domain (missing parts from reference TRBV7-9 and TRBJ1-1): DTGVSQNPRHKITKRGQNVTFRCDPISEHNRLYWYRQTLGQGPEFLTYFQNEAQLEKSRLLSDRFSAERPKGSFSTLEIQRTEQGDSAMYLCASSLGTANTEAFFGQGTRLTVV.

The chain carries TRBV5-1 and TRBJ2-5, with D possibly matching TRBD2 (7 bases). Trimming pared 3 bases from V and 7 bases from J, leaving 16 bases between. CDR3 length: 14 residues. Germline-derived CDR1 and CDR2 are SGHRS and YFSETQ. CDR3 coding DNA: TGCGCCAGCAGCTCCTTGGGAGGGGGGATGACCCAGTACTTC. Protein: CASSSLGGGMTQYF.

With regard to this clone: One junction end disagrees with the germline gene, perhaps due to a read error. This chain uses TRBV11-3 with TRBJ2-3; 7 bases map to TRBD1. Germline V gene sequence: CDR1 SGHNT, CDR2 YENEEA. The CDR3 sequence is 17 residues long. The CDR3 loop reads CASSSYRGKDCTGTQYF. CDR3 bases: TGTGCCAGCAGCTCCTACAGGGGAAAGGACTGCACAGGTACGCAGTATTTT.

Only one count was recorded for this clone. Since the CDR3 does not end with the conserved phenylalanine or tryptophan, this likely comes from a read error. No DNA is shown, since the ends of the CDR3 on it are uncertain; the CDR3 is the one TCRdb lists. The chain employs TRBV28 and TRBJ1-2; the listed D gene, TRBD1, was not tested against the DNA. The V gene's germline CDR1 is MDHEN and CDR2 SYDVKM. The CDR3 sequence runs 15 residues, both termini included. CDR3 sequence reads: CASSCPLPGQGGTTG.

This sequence joins TRBV18 and TRBJ2-5; D is possibly TRBD1 or TRBD2 (5 bases each). There are 13 residues in the CDR3. The ends were cut back, 3 bases at V and 1 base at J, with 6 bases in the middle. Germline V lookup: CDR1 KGHSH, CDR2 LQKENI. Here the CDR3 reads CASSPGVQETQYF. In DNA, the CDR3 is TGTGCCAGCTCACCGGGGGTCCAAGAGACCCAGTACTTC.

The chain couples TRBV6-1 to TRBJ2-3; D could derive from TRBD1 or TRBD2 (5 bases each). V lost 7 bases, J lost 4 bases, and 18 bases lay in between. This CDR3 comprises 15 residues. Germline assignment: CDR1 MNHNS and CDR2 SASEGT. The CDR3 nucleotides read TGTGCCAGCACCGGAGTGAGAGGGGATGCAGATACGCAGTATTTT. This sequence encodes CASTGVRGDADTQYF.

V and J are TRBV18 and TRBJ2-7; the D gene is possibly TRBD2 (5 bases). This CDR3 comprises 14 residues. The ends were cut back, 0 bases at V and 7 bases at J, with 13 bases in the middle. Germline CDR1 reads KGHSH; CDR2 reads LQKENI. In DNA, the CDR3 is TGTGCCAGCTCACCACCGATCCCCGGGGAAGAGCAGTACTTC. This gives the protein CASSPPIPGEEQYF.

V is TRBV10-3 and J is TRBJ2-3; 7 bases line up with TRBD1. The CDR3 loop spans 15 amino acids. J gave up 0 bases and V 3 bases, and 3 bases lay outside the gene matches. CDR1 and CDR2 (germline): ENHRY, SYGVKD. CDR3: CAISEGGVSTDTQYF. CDR3 in DNA: TGTGCCATCAGTGAAGGGGGCGTTAGCACAGATACGCAGTATTTT.

The rearrangement uses TRBV7-2 and TRBJ2-3; D perhaps matches TRBD2 (6 bases). The V and J ends lost 7 bases and 5 bases respectively, with 16 bases between them. Per germline, CDR1 SGHTA and CDR2 FQGNSA. The CDR3 extends over 14 amino acids. The CDR3 nucleotides read TGTGCCAGCATCGGGACTCTCGCACGAGATACGCAGTATTTT. Translating gives CASIGTLARDTQYF.